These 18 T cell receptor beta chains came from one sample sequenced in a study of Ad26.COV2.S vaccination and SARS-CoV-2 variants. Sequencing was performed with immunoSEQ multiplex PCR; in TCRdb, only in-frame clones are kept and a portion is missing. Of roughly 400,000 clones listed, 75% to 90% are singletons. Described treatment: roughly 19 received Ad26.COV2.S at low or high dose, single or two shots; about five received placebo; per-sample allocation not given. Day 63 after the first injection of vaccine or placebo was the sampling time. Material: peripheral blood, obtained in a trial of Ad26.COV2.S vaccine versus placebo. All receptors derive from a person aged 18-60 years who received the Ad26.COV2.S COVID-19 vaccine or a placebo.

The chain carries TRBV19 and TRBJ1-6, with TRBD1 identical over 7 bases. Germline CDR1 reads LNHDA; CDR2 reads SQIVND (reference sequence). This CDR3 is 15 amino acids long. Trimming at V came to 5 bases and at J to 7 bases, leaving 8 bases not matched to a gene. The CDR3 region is CASSPTGNLNSPLHF. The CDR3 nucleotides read TGTGCCAGTAGTCCGACAGGGAATTTAAATTCACCCCTCCACTTT.

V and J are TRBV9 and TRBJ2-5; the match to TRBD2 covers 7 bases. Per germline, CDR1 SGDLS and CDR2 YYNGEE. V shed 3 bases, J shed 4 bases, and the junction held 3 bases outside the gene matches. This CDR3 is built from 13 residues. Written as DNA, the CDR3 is TGTGCCAGCAGCGCTTTAGCGGGAGAGACCCAGTACTTC. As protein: CASSALAGETQYF.

CDR3 coding DNA: TGTGCCAGCGTTCCGAGACAGGGTGCTTCTAATGGCTACACCTTC. Translating gives CASVPRQGASNGYTF. The chain links TRBV28 to TRBJ1-2, with 7 bases aligning to TRBD1. Per the germline V gene, CDR1 is MDHEN and CDR2 is SYDVKM. This CDR3 is built from 15 residues. V shed 8 bases, J shed 6 bases, and the junction held 15 bases outside the gene matches.

CDR3 residues: CSARGTGTAFF. The CDR3 bases are TGCAGTGCTAGAGGGACAGGGACCGCTTTCTTT. J is TRBJ1-1 and V is TRBV20-1; 8 bases line up with TRBD1. J lost 11 bases, V lost 1 base, and 3 bases had no gene match. Germline V gene data show CDR1 as DFQATT and CDR2 as SNEGSKA (reference sequence). The length of the CDR3 is 11 residues.

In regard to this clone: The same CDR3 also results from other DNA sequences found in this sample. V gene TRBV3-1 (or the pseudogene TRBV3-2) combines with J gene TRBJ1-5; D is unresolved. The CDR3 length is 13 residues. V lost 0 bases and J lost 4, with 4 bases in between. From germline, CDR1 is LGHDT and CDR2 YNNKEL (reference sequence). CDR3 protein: CASSQDRNQPQHF. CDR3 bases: TGTGCCAGCAGCCAAGATAGGAATCAGCCCCAGCATTTT.

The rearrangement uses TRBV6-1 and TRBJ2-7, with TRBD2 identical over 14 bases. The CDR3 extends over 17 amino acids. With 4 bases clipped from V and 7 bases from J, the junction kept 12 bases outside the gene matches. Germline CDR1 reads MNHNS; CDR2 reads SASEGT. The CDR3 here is CASSGTSGRPRVWEQYF. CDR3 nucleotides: TGTGCCAGCAGTGGGACTAGCGGGAGGCCGAGGGTGTGGGAGCAGTACTTC.

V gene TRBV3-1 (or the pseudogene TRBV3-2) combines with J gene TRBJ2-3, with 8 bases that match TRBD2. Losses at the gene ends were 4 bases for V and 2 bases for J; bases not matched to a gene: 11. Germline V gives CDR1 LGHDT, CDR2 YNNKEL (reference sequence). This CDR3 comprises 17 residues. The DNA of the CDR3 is TGTGCCAGCAGCCCATCTCTGACTAGCGCCCTCACAGATACGCAGTATTTT. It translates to CASSPSLTSALTDTQYF.

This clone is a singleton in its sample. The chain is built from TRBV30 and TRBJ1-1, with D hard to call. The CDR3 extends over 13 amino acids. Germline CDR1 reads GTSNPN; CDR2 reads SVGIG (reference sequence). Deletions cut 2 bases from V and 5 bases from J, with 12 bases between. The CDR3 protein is CAWSQEIGTEAFF. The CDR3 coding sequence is TGTGCCTGGAGTCAAGAGATTGGGACTGAAGCTTTCTTT.

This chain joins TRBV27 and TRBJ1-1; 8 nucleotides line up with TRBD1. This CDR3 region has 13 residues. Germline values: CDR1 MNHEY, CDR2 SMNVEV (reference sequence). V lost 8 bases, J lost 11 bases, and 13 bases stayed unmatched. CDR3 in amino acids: CASRKDRAWSAFF. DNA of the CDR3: TGTGCCAGCCGCAAGGACAGGGCTTGGTCTGCTTTCTTT.

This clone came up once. The CDR3 reads CASSTETSGTYEQYF. CDR3 sequence (DNA): TGTGCCAGCAGTACCGAGACTAGCGGGACCTACGAGCAGTACTTC. The chain is built from TRBV27 and TRBJ2-7, with 11 bases identical to TRBD2. V was clipped by 5 bases and J by 2 bases; unmatched bases: 5. CDR3 length: 15 residues. Germline V CDR1 and CDR2: MNHEY, SMNVEV (reference sequence).

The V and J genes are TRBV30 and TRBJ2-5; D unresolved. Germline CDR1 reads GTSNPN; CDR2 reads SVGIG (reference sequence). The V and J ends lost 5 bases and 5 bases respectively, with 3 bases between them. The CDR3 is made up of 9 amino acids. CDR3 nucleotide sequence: TGTGCCTGGGGGGAGACCCAGTACTTC. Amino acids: CAWGETQYF.

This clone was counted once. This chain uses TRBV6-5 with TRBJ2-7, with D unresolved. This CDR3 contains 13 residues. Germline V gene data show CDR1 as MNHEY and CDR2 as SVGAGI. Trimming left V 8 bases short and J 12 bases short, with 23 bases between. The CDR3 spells CASSPGRLLFWYF. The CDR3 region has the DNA TGTGCCAGCTCCCCAGGACGGCTCCTCTTTTGGTACTTC.

In DNA, the CDR3 is TGTGCCAGCAGTTTCCTAGGACAGGGGAGCCTTTACGAGCAGTACTTC. Residues: CASSFLGQGSLYEQYF. The genes are TRBV28 and TRBJ2-7, with 9 nucleotides matching TRBD1. With 3 bases clipped from V and 4 bases from J, the junction kept 10 bases outside the gene matches. Germline lookup yields CDR1 MDHEN and CDR2 SYDVKM. This CDR3 contains 16 residues.

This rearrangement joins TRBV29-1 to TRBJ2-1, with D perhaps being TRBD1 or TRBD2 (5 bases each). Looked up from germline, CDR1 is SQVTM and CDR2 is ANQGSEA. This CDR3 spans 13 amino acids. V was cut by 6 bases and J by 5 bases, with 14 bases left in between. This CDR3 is CSVNRGANNEQFF. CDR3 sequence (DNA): TGCAGCGTGAATAGAGGGGCTAACAATGAGCAGTTCTTC.

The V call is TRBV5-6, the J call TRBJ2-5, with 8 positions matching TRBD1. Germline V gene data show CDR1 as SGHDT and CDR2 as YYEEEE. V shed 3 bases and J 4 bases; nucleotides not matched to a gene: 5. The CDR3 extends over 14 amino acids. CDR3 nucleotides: TGTGCCAGCAGCTCTCCCCAGGGGGCAGAGACCCAGTACTTC. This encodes CASSSPQGAETQYF.

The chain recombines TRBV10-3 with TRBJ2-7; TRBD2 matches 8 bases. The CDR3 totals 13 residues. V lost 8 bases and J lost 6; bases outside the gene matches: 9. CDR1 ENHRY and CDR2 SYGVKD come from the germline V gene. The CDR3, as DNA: TGTGCCATCGCGCCTAGCGGGCCACCCGAGCAGTACTTC. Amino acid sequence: CAIAPSGPPEQYF.

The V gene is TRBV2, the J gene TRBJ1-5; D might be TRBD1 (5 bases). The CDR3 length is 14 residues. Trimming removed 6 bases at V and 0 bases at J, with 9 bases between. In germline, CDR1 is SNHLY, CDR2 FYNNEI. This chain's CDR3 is CASRQDHSNQPQHF. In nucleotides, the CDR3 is TGTGCCAGCAGACAGGACCATAGCAATCAGCCCCAGCATTTT. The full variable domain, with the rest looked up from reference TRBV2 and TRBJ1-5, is EPEVTQTPSHQVTQMGQEVILRCVPISNHLYFYWYRQILGQKVEFLVSFYNNEISEKSEIFDDQFSVERPDGSNFTLKIRSTKLEDSAMYFCASRQDHSNQPQHFGDGTRLSIL.

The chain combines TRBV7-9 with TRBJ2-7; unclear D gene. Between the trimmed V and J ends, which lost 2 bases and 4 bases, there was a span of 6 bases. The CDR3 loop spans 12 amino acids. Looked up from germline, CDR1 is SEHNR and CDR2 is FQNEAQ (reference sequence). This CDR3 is CASSLSQYEQYF. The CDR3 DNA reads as TGTGCCAGCAGCTTATCCCAATACGAGCAGTACTTC.